One and the same sample provided the 26 T cell receptor beta chains below, sequenced in a study of CD8 T cell repertoires and HIV-1 epitope variants. Which antigens these TCRs recognize remains unknown. TCRdb's copy holds only in-frame clones and misses some; the assay was immunoSEQ multiplex PCR. Among about 3,400 clones listed, 68% were seen once. The source material was cultured CD8+ T cells derived from PBMCs. The source of these receptors is a male donor with HIV.

The genes are TRBV5-4 and TRBJ2-2; possibly TRBD1 or TRBD2 for D (6 bases each). V was cut by 6 bases and J by 4 bases, with 16 bases left in between. This CDR3 is built from 15 residues. Germline loops: CDR1 SGHNT, CDR2 YYREEE (reference sequence). CDR3 residues: CASTPPGAGTGELFF. The CDR3 DNA sequence: TGTGCCAGCACCCCCCCGGGGGCGGGCACCGGGGAGCTGTTTTTT.

The V and J genes are TRBV28 and TRBJ2-7, with D unclear. The germline V gene encodes CDR1 MDHEN and CDR2 SYDVKM. Trimming removed 5 bases from V and 4 bases from J, with 15 bases in between. CDR3 length: 14 amino acids. CDR3 nucleotides: TGTGCCAGCAGTCAATACCGCGGCGCATACGAGCAGTACTTC. Translating gives CASSQYRGAYEQYF.

The CDR3 bases are TGTGCCAGCAGTTCTGTAGGGGGTAGACTTTACGAGCAGTACTTC. This translates into CASSSVGGRLYEQYF. The V and J genes are TRBV28 and TRBJ2-7, with D possibly being TRBD1 (6 bases). Trimming cost V 4 bases and J 4 bases, with 17 bases left between them. CDR1 is MDHEN, CDR2 SYDVKM, per germline. The CDR3 has 15 amino acids.

DNA of the CDR3: TGTGCCAGCAGCGGGGGCCCCAGCGATACGCAGTATTTT. Residues: CASSGGPSDTQYF. The genes are TRBV5-4 and TRBJ2-3; possibly TRBD1 for D (6 bases). Between the trimmed V and J ends, which lost 4 bases and 6 bases, there was a span of 12 bases. CDR3 length equals 13 residues. Germline CDR1 is SGHNT and CDR2 is YYREEE (reference sequence).

The chain carries TRBV19 and TRBJ1-5; the match to TRBD1 covers 7 bases. Per germline, CDR1 LNHDA and CDR2 SQIVND (reference sequence). V was clipped by 3 bases and J by 5 bases; unmatched bases: 4. The CDR3 runs to 14 residues. DNA for the CDR3: TGTGCCAGTAGTATCGGGACAGCCGATCAGCCCCAGCATTTT. This codes for CASSIGTADQPQHF.

In its sample, this clone is large. The rearrangement uses TRBV27 and TRBJ2-7, with a possible D match to TRBD2 (6 bases). Germline CDR1 is MNHEY and CDR2 is SMNVEV (reference sequence). The germline V and J ends were trimmed by 6 bases and 2 bases, with 20 bases remaining between them. This CDR3 has 16 residues. The CDR3 nucleotides are TGTGCCAGCAGCTTAACCTCAGGGACTTTCGCCTACGAGCAGTACTTC. Translation gives CASSLTSGTFAYEQYF.

The chain joins TRBV7-8 to TRBJ2-3; D gene uncertain. CDR1 is SGHVS and CDR2 is FQNEAQ in the germline V gene. This CDR3 contains 15 residues. Trimming pared 5 bases from V and 1 base from J, leaving 13 bases between. The CDR3 loop is CASSASVSGTDTQYF. The DNA for the CDR3 is TGTGCCAGCAGCGCGAGTGTCTCGGGCACAGATACGCAGTATTTT.

V is TRBV9 and J is TRBJ2-1; D unclear. Germline V gives CDR1 SGDLS, CDR2 YYNGEE. The CDR3 extends over 16 amino acids. The V end was cut by 0 bases, the J end by 0 bases, with 10 bases between. CDR3 nucleotide sequence: TGTGCCAGCAGCGTAGAAGCCGGTAGCTCCTACAATGAGCAGTTCTTC. It is translated as CASSVEAGSSYNEQFF.

This sequence joins TRBV7-9 and TRBJ2-1; TRBD1 agrees at 9 bases. V trimming: 3 bases; J trimming: 8 bases; junction bases outside the gene matches: 5. Germline assignment: CDR1 SEHNR and CDR2 FQNEAQ (reference sequence). There are 14 residues in the CDR3. The CDR3 region is CASSLGQGLDEQFF. CDR3 nucleotide sequence: TGTGCCAGCAGCTTGGGACAGGGTTTGGATGAGCAGTTCTTC.

This clone occurred a few times. The chain is built from TRBV30 and TRBJ1-2; TRBD1 agrees at 8 bases. Trimming took 8 bases from V and 4 from J; bases not matched to a gene: 9. The CDR3 covers 13 residues. CDR1 is GTSNPN, CDR2 SVGIG, per germline (reference sequence). The CDR3 is CAPTGGSFYGYTF. The CDR3 DNA reads TGTGCCCCTACAGGGGGGTCCTTCTATGGCTACACCTTC. Supplemented by reference TRBV30 and TRBJ1-2, the full variable domain reads SQTIHQWPATLVQPVGSPLSLECTVEGTSNPNLYWYRQAAGRGLQLLFYSVGIGQISSEVPQNLSASRPQDRQFILSSKKLLLSDSGFYLCAPTGGSFYGYTFGSGTRLTVV.

The chain recombines TRBV4-3 with TRBJ1-2; 7 nucleotides match TRBD1. J lost 6 bases, V lost 3 bases, and 10 bases had no gene match. Germline assignment: CDR1 LGHNA and CDR2 YSLEER. This CDR3 is built from 15 residues. CDR3 protein: CASSHSTGVEDGYTF. The DNA for the CDR3 is TGCGCCAGCAGCCACTCCACAGGGGTTGAGGATGGCTACACCTTC.

CDR3 protein: CASSSGEFTEAFF. CDR3 DNA: TGTGCCAGCAGCTCCGGGGAGTTCACTGAAGCTTTCTTT. The rearrangement uses TRBV7-3 and TRBJ1-1, with D unresolved. CDR3 length: 13 residues. Germline-derived CDR1 and CDR2 are SGHTA and FQGTGA. Trimming removed 4 bases at V and 4 bases at J, with 10 bases between.

The genes are TRBV28 and TRBJ2-3; D may correspond to TRBD1 or TRBD2 (5 bases each). V shed 4 bases and J shed 2 bases, with 13 bases lying between them. Germline V gene sequence: CDR1 MDHEN, CDR2 SYDVKM. This CDR3 region has 15 residues. CDR3 loop: CASSSREGTTDTQYF. For the CDR3, the DNA is TGTGCCAGCAGTTCCCGGGAAGGGACCACAGATACGCAGTATTTT. Drawing the rest from reference TRBV28 and TRBJ2-3, the complete variable domain is DVKVTQSSRYLVKRTGEKVFLECVQDMDHENMFWYRQDPGLGLRLIYFSYDVKMKEKGDIPEGYSVSREKKERFSLILESASTNQTSMYLCASSSREGTTDTQYFGPGTRLTVL.

This chain connects TRBV7-9 to TRBJ2-7; D gene ambiguous. Trimming removed 1 base from V and 2 bases from J, with 3 bases in between. This CDR3 is built from 12 residues. CDR1 and CDR2 (germline): SEHNR, FQNEAQ (reference sequence). CDR3 DNA sequence: TGTGCCAGCAGCTTAGAAACCTACGAGCAGTACTTC. It codes for CASSLETYEQYF.

Here the CDR3 DNA reads TGTGCCAGCAGTGGGGACAGGAACTATGGCTACACCTTC. Its protein is CASSGDRNYGYTF. The chain combines TRBV28 with TRBJ1-2, with TRBD1 matching over 8 bases. The V gene's germline CDR1 is MDHEN and CDR2 SYDVKM. After removal of 5 bases from V and 2 bases from J, the junction contained 1 base not matched to a gene. CDR3 length: 13 amino acids.

The CDR3 is CASSQDRTGYTF. CDR3 bases: TGTGCCAGCAGCCAAGATCGTACTGGCTACACCTTC. The rearrangement joins TRBV4-2 to TRBJ1-2; no definite D call. From germline, CDR1 is LGHNA and CDR2 YNFKEQ. V shed 0 bases and J shed 7 bases, with 6 bases lying between them. CDR3 size: 12 residues.

This clone came up a few times. The V call is TRBV6-4, the J call TRBJ2-3, with 7 bases matching TRBD1. Losses at the gene ends were 3 bases for V and 4 bases for J; bases not matched to a gene: 4. The CDR3 is 14 amino acids. Per the germline V gene, CDR1 is MRHNA and CDR2 is SNTAGT. CDR3 nucleotides: TGTGCCAGCAGTGAAGAGGGGGCGGCAGATACGCAGTATTTT. Translated, it gives CASSEEGAADTQYF.

This clone was detected a few times. The chain has TRBV11-3 and TRBJ2-5, with 7 bases that match TRBD1. This CDR3 region has 14 residues. J lost 1 base, V lost 3 bases, and 2 bases had no gene match. The V gene's germline CDR1 is SGHNT and CDR2 YENEEA. DNA of the CDR3: TGTGCCAGCAGCTTGGACAGGTCCCAAGAGACCCAGTACTTC. It encodes CASSLDRSQETQYF.

This clone was observed a handful of times. This chain joins TRBV10-3 and TRBJ1-5; D remains unclear. The CDR3 is made up of 12 amino acids. V lost 2 bases, J lost 7 bases, and 6 bases lay in between. Germline V gives CDR1 ENHRY, CDR2 SYGVKD. The CDR3 DNA is TGTGCCATCAGTGAGCAGAACCAGCCCCAGCATTTT. Residues: CAISEQNQPQHF.

V is TRBV4-1 and J is TRBJ1-2; D unresolved. CDR3 length: 16 amino acids. Trimming took off 0 bases at V and 3 bases at J, with 14 bases between the two ends. The germline V gene encodes CDR1 MGHRA and CDR2 YSYEKL. CDR3 residues: CASSQDPVELDYGYTF. CDR3 coding DNA: TGCGCCAGCAGCCAAGATCCCGTCGAACTCGACTATGGCTACACCTTC.

This sequence joins TRBV6-6 and TRBJ2-1; tentative D call: TRBD2 (5 bases). Germline V gene sequence: CDR1 MNHNY, CDR2 SVGAGI (reference sequence). The V end lost 4 bases, the J end lost 4 bases, and 11 bases lay between the germline ends. CDR3 length equals 14 residues. This CDR3 reads CASSSPTIYNEQFF. In nucleotides, the CDR3 is TGTGCCAGCAGTTCCCCGACTATTTACAATGAGCAGTTCTTC.

This chain links TRBV6-5 with TRBJ1-2; 7 bases are shared with TRBD1. CDR1 is MNHEY and CDR2 is SVGAGI in the germline V gene. The J segment lost 11 bases and the V segment lost 6 bases, leaving 12 bases of the junction unmatched. This CDR3 is built from 13 residues. CDR3 protein: CASSSPGTVVYTF. CDR3 bases: TGTGCCAGCAGCTCCCCCGGGACAGTGGTTTACACCTTC.

The V and J genes are TRBV5-6 and TRBJ1-1, with TRBD1 matching over 10 bases. Per germline, CDR1 SGHDT and CDR2 YYEEEE. Losses at the gene ends were 3 bases for V and 7 bases for J; bases not matched to a gene: 0. This CDR3 region has 12 residues. CDR3 coding DNA: TGTGCCAGCAGCTGGACAGGGGGTGAAGCTTTCTTT. Encoded protein: CASSWTGGEAFF.

V gene TRBV19 combines with J gene TRBJ2-3, with 8 bases identical to TRBD1. Looked up from germline, CDR1 is LNHDA and CDR2 is SQIVND (reference sequence). The ends lost 3 bases at V and 2 bases at J; junction bases unmatched: 7. The CDR3 covers 16 residues. The DNA for the CDR3 is TGTGCCAGTAGTATTTGGTGGGACAGGTTCACAGATACGCAGTATTTT. Translating gives CASSIWWDRFTDTQYF.

This chain joins TRBV7-6 and TRBJ2-1, with D possibly being TRBD2 (7 bases). V shed 2 bases and J shed 0 bases, with 23 bases lying between them. Germline V lookup: CDR1 SGHVS, CDR2 FNYEAQ. CDR3 length equals 20 residues. CDR3: CASSLSGGLADLSSYNEQFF. Written as DNA, the CDR3 is TGTGCCAGCAGCTTAAGTGGGGGCCTAGCGGACCTAAGCTCCTACAATGAGCAGTTCTTC.

This chain joins TRBV5-1 and TRBJ1-1; tentative D call: TRBD1 (6 bases). CDR1 and CDR2 from the germline V gene are SGHRS and YFSETQ. This CDR3 is built from 14 residues. V lost 1 base to trimming and J lost 7 bases, with 14 bases between them. Written as DNA, the CDR3 is TGCGCCAGCAGCTTGAACAGGGAGGCCCTTGAAGCTTTCTTT. Residues: CASSLNREALEAFF.